The clone carrying this TCR beta chain was counted many times. The entry originates in a study of T-cell reconstitution after alpha-beta-depleted transplantation in children. The CDR3 totals 14 residues. Trimming pared 0 bases from V and 6 bases from J, leaving 12 bases between. Germline CDR1 is LGHDT and CDR2 is YNNKEL (reference sequence). Preparing the TCRbeta library involved the use of unique molecular identifiers. Via MiXCR, TCRdb re-called the PCR reads, giving one row per CDR3 protein. The data show around 600,000 distinct CDR3 sequences, under 12% seen once. This sequence originates from a human donor who donated a stem cell graft to a child with acute myeloid leukemia. The chain joins TRBV3-1 to TRBJ2-7, with D perhaps TRBD1 (6 bases). The sample in question was PBMCs from the stem cell graft donor, obtained from the stem cell graft. CDR3 residues: CASSQDLGASEQYF. In DNA, the CDR3 is TGTGCCAGCAGCCAAGATCTGGGGGCAAGCGAGCAGTACTTC.